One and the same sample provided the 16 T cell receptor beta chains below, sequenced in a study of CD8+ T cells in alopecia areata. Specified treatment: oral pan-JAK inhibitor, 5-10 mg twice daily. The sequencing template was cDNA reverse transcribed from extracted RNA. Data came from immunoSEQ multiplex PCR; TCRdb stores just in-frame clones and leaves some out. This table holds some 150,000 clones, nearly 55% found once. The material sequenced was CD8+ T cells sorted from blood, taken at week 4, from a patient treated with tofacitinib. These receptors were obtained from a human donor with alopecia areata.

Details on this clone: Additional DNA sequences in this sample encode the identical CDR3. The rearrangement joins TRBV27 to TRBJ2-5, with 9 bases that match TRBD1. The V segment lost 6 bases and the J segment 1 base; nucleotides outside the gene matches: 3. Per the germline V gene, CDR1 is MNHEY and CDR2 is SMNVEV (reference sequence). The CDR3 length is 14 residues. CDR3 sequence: CASSLQGAQETQYF. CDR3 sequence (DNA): TGTGCCAGCAGCCTACAGGGGGCCCAAGAGACCCAGTACTTC.

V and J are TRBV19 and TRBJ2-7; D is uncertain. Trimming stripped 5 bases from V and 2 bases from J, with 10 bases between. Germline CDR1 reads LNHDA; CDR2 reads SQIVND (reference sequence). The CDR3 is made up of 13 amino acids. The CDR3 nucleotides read TGTGCCAGTAGTTCCCGAGATCCCTACGAGCAGTACTTC. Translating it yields CASSSRDPYEQYF.

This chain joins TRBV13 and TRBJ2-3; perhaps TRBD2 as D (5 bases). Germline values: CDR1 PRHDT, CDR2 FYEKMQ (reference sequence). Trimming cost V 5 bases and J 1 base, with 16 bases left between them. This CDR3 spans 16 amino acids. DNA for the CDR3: TGTGCCAGCAGCCGATGGTCCTCCGGGGGCACAGATACGCAGTATTTT. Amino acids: CASSRWSSGGTDTQYF.

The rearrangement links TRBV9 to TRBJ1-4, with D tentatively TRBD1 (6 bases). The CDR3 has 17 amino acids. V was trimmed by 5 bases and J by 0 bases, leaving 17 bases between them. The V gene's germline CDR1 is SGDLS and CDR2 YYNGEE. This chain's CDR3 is CASSPRGGFATNEKLFF. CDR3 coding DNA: TGTGCCAGCAGTCCCCGAGGGGGATTTGCAACTAATGAAAAACTGTTTTTT. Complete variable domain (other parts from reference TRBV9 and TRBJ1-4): DSGVTQTPKHLITATGQRVTLRCSPRSGDLSVYWYQQSLDQGLQFLIQYYNGEERAKGNILERFSAQQFPDLHSELNLSSLELGDSALYFCASSPRGGFATNEKLFFGSGTQLSVL.

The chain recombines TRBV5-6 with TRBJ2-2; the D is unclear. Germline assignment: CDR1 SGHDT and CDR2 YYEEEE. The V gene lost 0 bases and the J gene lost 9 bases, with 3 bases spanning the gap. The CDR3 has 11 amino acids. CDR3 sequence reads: CASSLGRELFF. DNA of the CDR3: TGTGCCAGCAGCTTGGGCCGGGAGCTGTTTTTT. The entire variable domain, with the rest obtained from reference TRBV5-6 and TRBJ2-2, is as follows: DAGVTQSPTHLIKTRGQQVTLRCSPKSGHDTVSWYQQALGQGPQFIFQYYEEEERQRGNFPDRFSGHQFPNYSSELNVNALLLGDSALYLCASSLGRELFFGEGSRLTVL.

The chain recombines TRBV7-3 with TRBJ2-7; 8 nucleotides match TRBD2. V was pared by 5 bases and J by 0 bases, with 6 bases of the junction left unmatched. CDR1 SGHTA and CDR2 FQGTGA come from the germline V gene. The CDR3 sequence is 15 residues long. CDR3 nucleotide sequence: TGTGCCAGCAGCCACGGGGCGGGGGGCTCCTACGAGCAGTACTTC. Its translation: CASSHGAGGSYEQYF.

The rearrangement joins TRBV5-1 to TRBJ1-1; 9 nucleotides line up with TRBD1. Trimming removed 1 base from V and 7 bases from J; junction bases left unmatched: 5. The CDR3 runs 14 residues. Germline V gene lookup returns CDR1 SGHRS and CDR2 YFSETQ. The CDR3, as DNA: TGCGCCAGCAGCTTGTACGGGACAGGGTTTGAAGCTTTCTTT. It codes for CASSLYGTGFEAFF.

In DNA, the CDR3 is TGTGCCAGCAGCTTAGGGGGGGCGGCTGAGCAGTACTTC. Translated, it gives CASSLGGAAEQYF. The chain combines TRBV11-1 with TRBJ2-7, with D perhaps assigned TRBD1 or TRBD2 (6 bases each). Germline V gives CDR1 SGHAT, CDR2 FQDESV (reference sequence). The CDR3 contains 13 residues. Between the trimmed V and J ends, which lost 1 base and 7 bases, there was a span of 11 bases.

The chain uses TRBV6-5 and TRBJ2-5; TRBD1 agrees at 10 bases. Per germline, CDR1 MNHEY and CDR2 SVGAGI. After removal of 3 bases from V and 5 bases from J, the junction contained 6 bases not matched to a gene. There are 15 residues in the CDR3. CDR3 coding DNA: TGTGCCAGCAGTTATGGGACAGGGGATCTGGAGACCCAGTACTTC. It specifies CASSYGTGDLETQYF.

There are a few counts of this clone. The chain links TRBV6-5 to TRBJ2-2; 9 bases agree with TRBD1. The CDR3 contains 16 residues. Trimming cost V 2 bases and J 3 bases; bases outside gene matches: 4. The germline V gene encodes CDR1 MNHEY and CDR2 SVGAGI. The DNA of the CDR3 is TGTGCCAGCAGTTACCTCGACAGGGGGGACACCGGGGAGCTGTTTTTT. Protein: CASSYLDRGDTGELFF.

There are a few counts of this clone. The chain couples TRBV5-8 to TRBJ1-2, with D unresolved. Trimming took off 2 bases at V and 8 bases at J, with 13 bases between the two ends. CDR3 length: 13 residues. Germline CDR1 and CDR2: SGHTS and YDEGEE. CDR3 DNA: TGTGCCAGCAGCTTCACGACTCTCAAGGGCTACACCTTC. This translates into CASSFTTLKGYTF.

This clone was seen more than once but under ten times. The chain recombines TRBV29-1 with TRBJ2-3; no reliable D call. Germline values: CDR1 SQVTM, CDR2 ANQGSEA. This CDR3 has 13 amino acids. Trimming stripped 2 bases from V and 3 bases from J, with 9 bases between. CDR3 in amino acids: CSVELVGTDTQYF. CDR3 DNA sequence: TGCAGCGTTGAATTGGTGGGAACAGATACGCAGTATTTT.

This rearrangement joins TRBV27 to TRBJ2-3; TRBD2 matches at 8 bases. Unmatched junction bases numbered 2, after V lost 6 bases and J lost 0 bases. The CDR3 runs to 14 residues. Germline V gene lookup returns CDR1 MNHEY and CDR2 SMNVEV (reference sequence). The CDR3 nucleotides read TGTGCCAGCAGCCAGCGGGAGAGCACAGATACGCAGTATTTT. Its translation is CASSQRESTDTQYF.

The CDR3 coding sequence is TGCGCCAGCAGCCAAGCGAAGCTCCAAGAGACCCAGTACTTC. This translates into CASSQAKLQETQYF. J is TRBJ2-5 and V is TRBV4-1; D is undetermined. With 1 base removed from V and 1 base from J, the gap between germline ends came to 7 bases. Germline CDR1 and CDR2: MGHRA and YSYEKL. This CDR3 spans 14 amino acids.

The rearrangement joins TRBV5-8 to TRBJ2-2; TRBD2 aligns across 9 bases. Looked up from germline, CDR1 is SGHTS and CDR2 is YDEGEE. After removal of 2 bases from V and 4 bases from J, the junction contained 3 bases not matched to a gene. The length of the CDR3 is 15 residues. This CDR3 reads CASSFGLASTGELFF. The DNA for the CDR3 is TGTGCCAGCAGCTTCGGACTAGCGAGCACCGGGGAGCTGTTTTTT. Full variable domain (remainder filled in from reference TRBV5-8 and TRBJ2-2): EAGVTQSPTHLIKTRGQQATLRCSPISGHTSVYWYQQALGLGLQFLLWYDEGEERNRGNFPPRFSGRQFPNYSSELNVNALELEDSALYLCASSFGLASTGELFFGEGSRLTVL.

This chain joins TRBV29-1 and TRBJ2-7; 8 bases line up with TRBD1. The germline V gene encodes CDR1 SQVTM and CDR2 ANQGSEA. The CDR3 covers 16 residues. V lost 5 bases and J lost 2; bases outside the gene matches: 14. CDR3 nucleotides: TGCAGCGTTTCGACAGGGGAAGAAGGTAGCACCTACGAGCAGTACTTC. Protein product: CSVSTGEEGSTYEQYF.